This TCR beta chain was identified during a study of blood T cell repertoires in COVID-19. Background on the study: Some COVID-19 samples were acute and others convalescent; all came from the United States, Italy and Spain. The analysed material was cDNA or gDNA that came from T cells, B-cell-depleted T cells, or PBMCs.

As processed by the authors: By means of reference gene primer amplification, nucleated cell counts were estimated. Sequencing used immunoSEQ multiplex PCR; TCRdb keeps in-frame clones, though not all of them. V, J and clone size reflect that table, while D and trimming were determined from the DNA. The profile covers approximately 200,000 clones, with about 80% appearing a single time and 1.3% taken by the ten largest. Donors were grouped by their self-reported clinical history. V was clipped by 7 bases and J by 2 bases, with 14 bases between them. The germline gives CDR1 SEHNR, CDR2 FQNEAQ (reference sequence). The CDR3 is made up of 14 amino acids.

The sample consisted of PBMCs or T cells enriched from blood (not recorded which). This clonotype originated in a woman aged 40 to 50 with acute COVID-19. V usage is TRBV7-9 and J usage is TRBJ1-1, with TRBD1 as a possible D gene (6 bases). CDR3 amino acids: CASIDTGPNTEAFF. The DNA for the CDR3 is TGTGCCAGCATCGACACAGGGCCTAACACTGAAGCTTTCTTT.